What follows are 19 T cell receptor beta chains derived from one specimen sequenced in a study of cytomegalovirus exposure and HLA in healthy donors. PCR was performed using 60 Vbeta and 13 Jbeta primers. Sequencing was performed with immunoSEQ multiplex PCR; in TCRdb, only in-frame clones are kept and a portion is missing. This sample's table reports 60,000 to 65,000 clones. What was sequenced was PBMCs. All receptors derive from a man aged 25-40 years in good health and CMV-seropositive.

The gene calls are TRBV9 and TRBJ2-1; 11 bases are a match to TRBD2. CDR3 length: 14 amino acids. In germline, CDR1 is SGDLS, CDR2 YYNGEE. Trimming cost V 1 base and J 8 bases; bases outside gene matches: 2. This CDR3 reads CASSVLAGGHEQFF. Written as DNA, the CDR3 is TGTGCCAGCAGCGTACTAGCGGGAGGTCATGAGCAGTTCTTC.

This rearrangement joins TRBV30 to TRBJ1-2; 8 bases line up with TRBD1. The junction had 10 bases not matched to a gene; V was cut back by 3 bases and J by 7 bases. The length of the CDR3 is 14 residues. The germline V gene has CDR1 GTSNPN and CDR2 SVGIG (reference sequence). Written as DNA, the CDR3 is TGTGCCTGGAGCTACCAGGGGGCGCGGTCTGGCTACACCTTC. Its protein product is CAWSYQGARSGYTF.

The chain has TRBV30 and TRBJ2-1, with 13 bases identical to TRBD2. The V and J ends lost 1 base and 3 bases, in that order; junction bases with no gene match: 9. Germline values: CDR1 GTSNPN, CDR2 SVGIG (reference sequence). This CDR3 contains 18 residues. In DNA form, the CDR3 reads TGTGCCTGGAGTGGGACTAGCGGGAGACTCCCGGGCTACAATGAGCAGTTCTTC. Amino acids: CAWSGTSGRLPGYNEQFF.

CDR3 sequence: CASGSPHETGQETQYF. CDR3 bases: TGTGCTAGTGGTTCCCCCCATGAGACAGGGCAAGAGACCCAGTACTTC. The chain is built from TRBV12-5 and TRBJ2-5, with TRBD1 matching over 7 bases. J gave up 2 bases and V 4 bases, and 10 bases lay outside the gene matches. CDR1 and CDR2 (germline): LGHNT, FRNRAP. This CDR3 is built from 16 residues.

Written as DNA, the CDR3 is TGTGCCAGTAGTATAAGCCCGGGACTAGCGGGGGACGAGCAGTACTTC. Translating it yields CASSISPGLAGDEQYF. The genes are TRBV19 and TRBJ2-7; TRBD2 agrees at 14 bases. The CDR3 is 16 amino acids. The germline V gene has CDR1 LNHDA and CDR2 SQIVND (reference sequence). Trimming removed 2 bases from V and 5 bases from J; junction bases left unmatched: 5.

The chain employs TRBV19 and TRBJ2-7; TRBD1 is a possible D gene (6 bases). Trimming took 3 bases from V and 0 from J, leaving 15 bases between them. The CDR3 has 16 residues. Germline CDR1 is LNHDA and CDR2 is SQIVND (reference sequence). The CDR3 reads CASSIPTGLSSYEQYF. The CDR3 bases are TGTGCCAGTAGTATCCCGACAGGCTTAAGCTCCTACGAGCAGTACTTC.

J is TRBJ1-1 and V is TRBV19, with unresolved D. The CDR3 sequence is 15 residues long. CDR1 is LNHDA, CDR2 SQIVND, per germline (reference sequence). Between the trimmed V and J ends, which lost 0 bases and 1 base, there was a span of 9 bases. The CDR3 DNA follows: TGTGCCAGTAGTATAGACCCGACGGGGAACACTGAAGCTTTCTTT. Protein: CASSIDPTGNTEAFF.

This chain connects TRBV19 to TRBJ2-7; D perhaps matches TRBD1 (5 bases). V shed 7 bases and J shed 2 bases, with 15 bases lying between them. The germline gives CDR1 LNHDA, CDR2 SQIVND (reference sequence). This CDR3 comprises 14 residues. The chain's CDR3 is CASTPADSPYEQYF. The CDR3 coding sequence is TGTGCCAGTACCCCCGCAGACAGCCCCTACGAGCAGTACTTC.

This chain links TRBV2 with TRBJ2-3; the D gene is possibly TRBD2 (6 bases). The CDR3 runs 14 residues. Germline CDR1 is SNHLY and CDR2 is FYNNEI. Trimming took off 5 bases at V and 0 bases at J, with 9 bases between the two ends. The DNA of the CDR3 is TGTGCCAGCAGTCGGGGGTCTAGCACAGATACGCAGTATTTT. Amino acid sequence: CASSRGSSTDTQYF.

The chain employs TRBV27 and TRBJ2-7; 9 nucleotides line up with TRBD2. Germline V gene data show CDR1 as MNHEY and CDR2 as SMNVEV (reference sequence). This CDR3 has 16 residues. V trimming: 5 bases; J trimming: 5 bases; junction bases outside the gene matches: 13. DNA for the CDR3: TGTGCCAGCAGTCCCCGCGGGAGGGACACACGGAACGAGCAGTACTTC. This codes for CASSPRGRDTRNEQYF.

In the case of this clone: At one end the junction does not follow the germline gene, possibly because of a read error. This chain connects TRBV29-1 to TRBJ2-3; perhaps TRBD1 as D (6 bases). The CDR3 runs to 13 residues. From germline, CDR1 is SQVTM and CDR2 ANQGSEA. CDR3: CSVGTRFTDKQYF. The CDR3 bases are TGCAGCGTAGGGACACGTTTCACAGATAAGCAGTATTTT.

The V gene is TRBV19, the J gene TRBJ2-1; D uncertain. The germline V gene encodes CDR1 LNHDA and CDR2 SQIVND (reference sequence). The CDR3 spans 12 residues. Trimming removed 5 bases from V and 9 bases from J, with 11 bases in between. CDR3: CASSLGALEQFF. CDR3 in DNA: TGTGCCAGTAGTCTCGGAGCTCTTGAGCAGTTCTTC.

The V and J genes are TRBV6-4 and TRBJ2-3; 11 bases map to TRBD2. After removal of 2 bases from V and 5 bases from J, the junction contained 0 bases not matched to a gene. Germline CDR1 reads MRHNA; CDR2 reads SNTAGT. The CDR3 consists of 14 residues. The CDR3 DNA sequence: TGTGCCAGCAGTGACGGACTAGCGGGAGATACGCAGTATTTT. Translation gives CASSDGLAGDTQYF.

The CDR3 DNA reads as TGCAGCGCCCCACGGCAGGGATGGTACGAGCAGTACTTC. This sequence encodes CSAPRQGWYEQYF. The genes are TRBV29-1 and TRBJ2-7, with D possibly matching TRBD1 (5 bases). Germline CDR1 SQVTM, CDR2 ANQGSEA. The CDR3 is made up of 13 amino acids. The germline V and J ends were trimmed by 7 bases and 4 bases, with 17 bases remaining between them.

This chain joins TRBV6-1 and TRBJ2-3, with 7 bases lining up with TRBD1. Germline V gene data show CDR1 as MNHNS and CDR2 as SASEGT. V was pared by 5 bases and J by 3 bases, with 8 bases of the junction left unmatched. This CDR3 is built from 15 residues. CDR3 in DNA: TGTGCCAGCAGTACGCACCAGGGGGAGACAGATACGCAGTATTTT. It specifies CASSTHQGETDTQYF.

The chain links TRBV19 to TRBJ2-3, with D possibly being TRBD1 (7 bases). CDR3 length: 19 amino acids. V was clipped by 3 bases and J by 1 base, with 23 bases between them. Per the germline V gene, CDR1 is LNHDA and CDR2 is SQIVND (reference sequence). The CDR3 nucleotides read TGTGCCAGTAGTATGCGGGACAGAGGATTTGGGGCCGGCACAGATACGCAGTATTTT. It specifies CASSMRDRGFGAGTDTQYF.

The gene calls are TRBV6-5 and TRBJ2-2, with 9 bases fitting TRBD1. Trimming at V came to 5 bases and at J to 7 bases, leaving 8 bases not matched to a gene. Germline loops: CDR1 MNHEY, CDR2 SVGAGI. CDR3 length: 15 residues. The CDR3, as DNA: TGTGCCAGCAGTCACCACAGGGGGCTTAGCGGGGAGCTGTTTTTT. Residues: CASSHHRGLSGELFF.

The genes are TRBV9 and TRBJ2-7, with D possibly matching TRBD1 (6 bases). The CDR3 consists of 15 residues. From germline, CDR1 is SGDLS and CDR2 YYNGEE. The V and J ends lost 0 bases and 4 bases respectively, with 14 bases between them. The CDR3 spells CASSVGGKGVYEQYF. CDR3 bases: TGTGCCAGCAGCGTAGGGGGAAAGGGGGTTTACGAGCAGTACTTC.

The chain links TRBV2 to TRBJ2-7, with TRBD2 as a possible D gene (5 bases). There are 12 residues in the CDR3. From germline, CDR1 is SNHLY and CDR2 FYNNEI. The V end lost 8 bases, the J end lost 2 bases, and 10 bases lay between the germline ends. The CDR3 nucleotides are TGTGCCAGCCAGGAGGACGCCTACGAGCAGTACTTC. This gives the protein CASQEDAYEQYF.